This TCR beta chain was identified during a study of OX40 agonist ivuxolimab in advanced cancers. This clone is medium-sized within its sample. Germline CDR1 and CDR2: SGHTA and FQGNSA. The CDR3 length is 16 residues. Trimming removed 5 bases from V and 3 bases from J; junction bases left unmatched: 5. The protocol was immunoSEQ multiplex PCR, while the TCRdb copy is restricted to in-frame clones and leaves out a portion. This table has around 39,000 clones, about 81% appearing once. The sample consisted of CD4+ or CD8+ T cells sorted from blood, taken in a trial of the OX40 agonist ivuxolimab. This TCR was sampled from an adult with an advanced solid tumor such as melanoma, head and neck, liver or kidney cancer. The rearrangement joins TRBV7-2 to TRBJ2-7, with 15 bases fitting TRBD2. This CDR3 reads CASSPGLAGGVYEQYF. The DNA of the CDR3 is TGTGCCAGCAGCCCCGGACTAGCGGGAGGGGTCTACGAGCAGTACTTC.